The next 11 T cell receptor beta chains were all read from a single sample in a study of cytomegalovirus exposure and HLA in healthy donors. The PCR had 60 Vbeta and 13 Jbeta primers. The protocol was immunoSEQ multiplex PCR, while the TCRdb copy is restricted to in-frame clones and leaves out a portion. The table records about 160,000 clones, approximately 80% of them present only once. Sequencing was done on a sample of PBMCs. These receptors were obtained from a woman aged 45-60 years in good health and CMV-seronegative.

The CDR3 coding sequence is TGTGCCAGCACTAGAGACAGGGATAGCACAGATACGCAGTATTTT. The encoded protein is CASTRDRDSTDTQYF. The chain is built from TRBV6-6 and TRBJ2-3, with 7 bases fitting TRBD1. V lost 7 bases, J lost 0 bases, and 7 bases stayed unmatched. The CDR3 sequence is 15 residues long. The germline V gene has CDR1 MNHNY and CDR2 SVGAGI (reference sequence).

CDR3 amino acids: CASSPWRGRNTEAFF. The CDR3 DNA sequence: TGTGCCAGCAGCCCCTGGAGAGGAAGAAACACTGAAGCTTTCTTT. This sequence joins TRBV7-6 and TRBJ1-1, with D hard to call. This CDR3 spans 15 amino acids. Trimming left V 5 bases short and J 2 bases short, with 15 bases between. The germline CDR1 and CDR2 sequences are SGHVS and FNYEAQ.

CDR3 in amino acids: CASSQPPLVGDGGQPQHF. CDR3 DNA sequence: TGCGCCAGCAGCCAGCCCCCTTTAGTTGGAGACGGGGGTCAGCCCCAGCATTTT. J is TRBJ1-5 and V is TRBV4-1, with a weak D call TRBD1 (5 bases). V gave up 3 bases and J gave up 6 bases, with 24 bases separating them. CDR1 and CDR2 (germline): MGHRA, YSYEKL. The CDR3 is 18 residues long.

The V gene is TRBV7-9, the J gene TRBJ1-4; possible D gene TRBD1, 5 bases. Germline lookup yields CDR1 SEHNR and CDR2 FQNEAQ (reference sequence). V lost 6 bases and J lost 5, with 10 bases in between. There are 13 residues in the CDR3. The CDR3 spells CASRVQENEKLFF. CDR3 DNA: TGTGCCAGCAGAGTACAGGAGAATGAAAAACTGTTTTTT.

The chain recombines TRBV25-1 with TRBJ1-2; the match to TRBD1 covers 10 bases. V was pared by 3 bases and J by 4 bases, with 5 bases of the junction left unmatched. There are 15 residues in the CDR3. Germline assignment: CDR1 MGHDK and CDR2 SYGVNS. CDR3 region: CASSDAGTGAYGYTF. Written as DNA, the CDR3 is TGTGCCAGCAGTGACGCTGGGACAGGGGCCTATGGCTACACCTTC.

This rearrangement joins TRBV28 to TRBJ1-2; TRBD1 matches at 7 bases. The junction had 0 bases not matched to a gene; V was cut back by 2 bases and J by 3 bases. The CDR3 is made up of 13 amino acids. Germline loops: CDR1 MDHEN, CDR2 SYDVKM. The CDR3 DNA is TGTGCCAGCAGTTTAACAGGGGACTATGGCTACACCTTC. The encoded protein is CASSLTGDYGYTF.

The J gene is TRBJ1-5, the V gene TRBV28; weak D call: TRBD1 (6 bases). The length of the CDR3 is 16 residues. CDR1 is MDHEN and CDR2 is SYDVKM in the germline V gene. V was clipped by 7 bases and J by 1 base, with 17 bases between them. In DNA form, the CDR3 reads TGTGCCAGCACCCTAAATTCAGGGGCGAGCAATCAGCCCCAGCATTTT. It yields the protein CASTLNSGASNQPQHF. Supplemented by reference TRBV28 and TRBJ1-5, the full variable domain reads DVKVTQSSRYLVKRTGEKVFLECVQDMDHENMFWYRQDPGLGLRLIYFSYDVKMKEKGDIPEGYSVSREKKERFSLILESASTNQTSMYLCASTLNSGASNQPQHFGDGTRLSIL.

CDR3 coding DNA: TGTGCCAGGGGAGGGGACTTTTCTGGAAACACCATATATTTT. Its translation: CARGGDFSGNTIYF. The V gene is TRBV30, the J gene TRBJ1-3; possible D gene TRBD1, 5 bases. The CDR3 contains 14 residues. V lost 8 bases and J lost 1, with 15 bases in between. Germline V gene sequence: CDR1 GTSNPN, CDR2 SVGIG (reference sequence).

This chain links TRBV5-4 with TRBJ1-5, with D tentatively TRBD1 (5 bases). Germline V gene sequence: CDR1 SGHNT, CDR2 YYREEE (reference sequence). Trimming removed 4 bases at V and 5 bases at J, with 19 bases between. The CDR3 loop spans 16 amino acids. The DNA for the CDR3 is TGTGCCAGCAGCGCTAACTTCCCGCGGGGGGATCAGCCCCAGCATTTT. It codes for CASSANFPRGDQPQHF.

The J gene is TRBJ1-2, the V gene TRBV7-8; the match to TRBD1 covers 10 bases. V shed 4 bases, J shed 2 bases, and the junction held 1 base outside the gene matches. The V gene's germline CDR1 is SGHVS and CDR2 FQNEAQ. The CDR3 runs 14 residues. Here the CDR3 DNA reads TGTGCCAGCAGCTGGACAGGGGGAAACTATGGCTACACCTTC. Translation: CASSWTGGNYGYTF. Full variable domain (rest looked up from reference TRBV7-8 and TRBJ1-2): GAGVSQSPRYKVAKRGQDVALRCDPISGHVSLFWYQQALGQGPEFLTYFQNEAQLDKSGLPSDRFFAERPEGSVSTLKIQRTQQEDSAVYLCASSWTGGNYGYTFGSGTRLTVV.

This clone has only one observation. V and J are TRBV19 and TRBJ2-3, with D possibly TRBD2 on 6 matching bases. CDR1 is LNHDA, CDR2 SQIVND, per germline (reference sequence). The CDR3 has 15 residues. V was cut by 2 bases and J by 1 base, with 10 bases left in between. For the CDR3, the DNA is TGTGCCAGTAGTATAAGGCGGGAACGCACAGATACGCAGTATTTT. Translating it yields CASSIRRERTDTQYF.